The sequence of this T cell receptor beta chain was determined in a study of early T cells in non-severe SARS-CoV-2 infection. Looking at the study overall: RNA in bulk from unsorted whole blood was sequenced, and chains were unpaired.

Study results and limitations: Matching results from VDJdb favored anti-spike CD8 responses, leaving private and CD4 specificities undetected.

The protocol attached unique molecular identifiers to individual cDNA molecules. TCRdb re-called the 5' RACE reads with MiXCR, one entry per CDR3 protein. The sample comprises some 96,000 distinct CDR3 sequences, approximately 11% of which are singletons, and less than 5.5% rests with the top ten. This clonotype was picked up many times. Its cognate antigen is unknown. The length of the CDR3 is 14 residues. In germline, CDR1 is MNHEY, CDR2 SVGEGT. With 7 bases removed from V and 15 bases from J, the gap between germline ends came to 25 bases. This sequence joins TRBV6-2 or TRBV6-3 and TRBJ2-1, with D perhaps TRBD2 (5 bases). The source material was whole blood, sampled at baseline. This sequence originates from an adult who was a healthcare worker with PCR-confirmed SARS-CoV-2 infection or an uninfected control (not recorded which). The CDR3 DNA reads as TGTGCCAGCAAGTCCGCCGAGGACTTCGCTATTTTGTTCTTC. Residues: CASKSAEDFAILFF.